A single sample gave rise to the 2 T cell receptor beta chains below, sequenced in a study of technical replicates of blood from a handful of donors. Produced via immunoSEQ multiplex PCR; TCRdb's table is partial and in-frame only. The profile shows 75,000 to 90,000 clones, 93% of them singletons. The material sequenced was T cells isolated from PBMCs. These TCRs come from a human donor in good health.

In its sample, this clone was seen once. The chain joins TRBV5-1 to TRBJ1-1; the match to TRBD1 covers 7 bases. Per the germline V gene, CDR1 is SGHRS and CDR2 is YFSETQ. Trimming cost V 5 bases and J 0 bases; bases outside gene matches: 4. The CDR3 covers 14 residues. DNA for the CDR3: TGCGCCAGCAGTCAGACAGGGCTGAACACTGAAGCTTTCTTT. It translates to CASSQTGLNTEAFF.

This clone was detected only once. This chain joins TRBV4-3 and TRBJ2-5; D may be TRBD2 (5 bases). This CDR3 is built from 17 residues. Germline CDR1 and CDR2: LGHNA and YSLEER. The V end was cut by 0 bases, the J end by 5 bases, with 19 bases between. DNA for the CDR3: TGCGCCAGCAGCCAAGAAATCTACGGGAAAGGTCGTGAGACCCAGTACTTC. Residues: CASSQEIYGKGRETQYF.